This T cell receptor beta chain derives from a study of CD8 T cells in ankylosing spondylitis. Study-level results: Clones that were linked to disease were CD8+ and were relatively rare in peripheral blood. Matched ankylosing spondylitis synovial fluid reportedly contained a significantly enriched population of disease-linked clones. A motif of 7 to 9 highly homologous TCR beta variants was seen as apparently characteristic of ankylosing spondylitis blood.

This clonotype appeared a few times. What it binds is unknown. Germline V gene lookup returns CDR1 SGDLS and CDR2 YYNGEE. This CDR3 spans 17 amino acids. Trimming cost V 0 bases and J 8 bases; bases outside gene matches: 14. Library preparation for TCR beta used quantitative 5'-RACE with molecular barcodes. MiXCR, applied by TCRdb to the 5' RACE reads, yields one record per CDR3 protein. Of about 220,000 distinct CDR3 sequences listed, around 25% are singletons. Sequencing was done on a sample of blood, either unsorted or a sorted T cell fraction (not recorded which). This chain uses TRBV9 with TRBJ2-1; the match to TRBD2 covers 7 bases. The receptor comes from a male donor with ankylosing spondylitis or in good health (not recorded which). The CDR3 nucleotides read TGTGCCAGCAGCGTAGATGGGATGTGGGGAGGGAGGGATGAGCAGTTCTTC. This gives the protein CASSVDGMWGGRDEQFF.